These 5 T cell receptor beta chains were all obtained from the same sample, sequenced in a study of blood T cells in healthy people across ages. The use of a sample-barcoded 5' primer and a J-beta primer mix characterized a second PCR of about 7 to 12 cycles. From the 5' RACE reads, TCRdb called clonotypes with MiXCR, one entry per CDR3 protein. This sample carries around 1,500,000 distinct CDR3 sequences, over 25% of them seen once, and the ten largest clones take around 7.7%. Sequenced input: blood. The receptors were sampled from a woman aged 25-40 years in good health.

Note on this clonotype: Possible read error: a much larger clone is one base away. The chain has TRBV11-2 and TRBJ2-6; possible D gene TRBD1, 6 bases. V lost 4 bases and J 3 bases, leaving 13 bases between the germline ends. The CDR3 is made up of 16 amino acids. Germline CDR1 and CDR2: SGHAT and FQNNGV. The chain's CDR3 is CASSSPTGCGANVLTF. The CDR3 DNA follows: TGTGCCAGCAGCTCCCCCACAGGGTGTGGGGCCAACGTCCTGACTTTC.

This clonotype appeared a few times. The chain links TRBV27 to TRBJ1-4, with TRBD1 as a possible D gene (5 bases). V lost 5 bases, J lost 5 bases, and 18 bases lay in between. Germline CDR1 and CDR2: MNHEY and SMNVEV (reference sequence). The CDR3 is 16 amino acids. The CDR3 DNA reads TGTGCCAGCAGTCCCAGGGCGACAGCGGTAAATGAAAAACTGTTTTTT. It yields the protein CASSPRATAVNEKLFF.

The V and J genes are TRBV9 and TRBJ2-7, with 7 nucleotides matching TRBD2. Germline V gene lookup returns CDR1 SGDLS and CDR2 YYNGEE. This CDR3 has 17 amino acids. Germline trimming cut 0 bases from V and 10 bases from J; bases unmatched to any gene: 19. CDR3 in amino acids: CASSVGGRAFPQEAQYF. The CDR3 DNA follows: TGTGCCAGCAGCGTAGGCGGGAGAGCCTTCCCCCAAGAGGCCCAGTACTTC.

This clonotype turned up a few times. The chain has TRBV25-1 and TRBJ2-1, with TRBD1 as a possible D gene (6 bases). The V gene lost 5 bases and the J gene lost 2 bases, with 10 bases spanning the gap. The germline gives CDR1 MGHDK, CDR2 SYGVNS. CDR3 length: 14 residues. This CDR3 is CASSRRGPYNEQFF. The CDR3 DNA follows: TGTGCCAGCAGTCGCAGGGGACCCTACAATGAGCAGTTCTTC.

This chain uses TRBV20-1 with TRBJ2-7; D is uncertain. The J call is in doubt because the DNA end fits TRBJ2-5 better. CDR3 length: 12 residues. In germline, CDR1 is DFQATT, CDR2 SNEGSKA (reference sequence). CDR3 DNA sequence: TGCAGTGCCCAGAGGTCCCGAGAGACCCAGTACTTC. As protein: CSAQRSRETQYF.